This T cell receptor beta chain is from a study of cytomegalovirus exposure and HLA in healthy donors (dated by TCRdb to about 2017). A note on the overall study: An earlier analysis of approximately 640 of the donors reported more than 250 Gb of sequence data and 117 million unique TCR beta sequences from about 179 million T cells. Among 300 to 500 genotyped donors of the cohort, an average of about 240,000 unique TCR beta nucleotide sequences was sequenced per donor, of which roughly 17% were non-productive. Roughly five DR-DQ haplotypes were handled as single units for association and clustering, since linkage in the cohort was strong. Typing coverage varied by locus: roughly 629-630 donors for A, B, C, DRB1 and DQB1; more than 500 for DQA1; about 590 for DPA1; under 490 for DPB1. In the later analysis, no new phenotypic data were used to find candidate immune exposures; instead, reliance was placed on TCR beta sequences and their occurrence across donors. Both class I and class II loci were covered by HLA typing, at four-digit resolution. About 280 gigabases of sequencing data and around 80 million unique TCR sequences made up an early release that covered over 550 HLA-typed donors. To study patterns of TCR occurrence, a later analysis re-analyzed previously published TCR beta repertoires from 700 or so donors and added high-resolution HLA genotyping. The T cell repertoires of around 730 subjects were profiled by immunosequencing and related to cytomegalovirus serostatus. Along with the roughly 670-subject first cohort, a separate validation cohort of over 90 different subjects was used. To predict cytomegalovirus infection status, the study combined high-throughput TCR immunosequencing, statistical association of individual TCRs with disease status, and machine learning. Of the roughly 400 genotyped donors, approximately 81% were placed in the genetic ancestry cluster associated with self-reported Caucasian donors. In an earlier analysis of 587 of the donors, high-throughput TCR beta sequencing was used to judge whether each TCR beta V gene segment behaved as functional or pseudogenic. A later genetic analysis took genome-wide SNP genotypes for about 60% of the roughly 670 donors and used that subset as a discovery cohort. The study aimed to test whether cataloging public T cell receptors could reveal signatures of past pathogen exposure. Donor age, sex, ethnicity and CMV serostatus were compiled together with the repertoire data. All discovery cohort repertoires had been generated on a single sequencing platform.

The CDR3 holds 12 amino acids from the cysteine to the phenylalanine. Only the CDR3 region is kept as DNA, spanning 36 bases read in frame from base 1. V loses 5 bases of germline sequence and J loses 1 base, and the interval between the two ends is 6 bases. From the germline V gene (reference sequence), CDR1 is PRHDT and CDR2 is FYEKMQ. This clone was recorded only once. What antigen it recognizes has not been identified. No base-level quality is on record; no much larger clone is a single base apart. The cohort consisted of 600 to 700 healthy bone marrow donors. All cohort members were sampled while nominally healthy, although unrecorded immune exposures were likely present. The donor tested CMV seropositive, placing the donor among the approximately 310 seropositive members of the cohort. A peripheral blood sample was provided by each donor, and peripheral blood mononuclear cells were used for TCR beta sequencing. Genomic DNA extraction from the blood cell samples was performed with the Qiagen DNeasy Blood Extraction Kit.

Summary of the overall study and its limitations: When HLA alleles, especially DR and DQ, strongly co-occurred, TCR associations were difficult to assign to individual alleles. Linkage disequilibrium might explain the correlated functional status among segregating V segments, but an unknown experimental factor could not be excluded. In a later analysis, TCR association rates were found to vary across HLA loci, with the most associated TCRs seen for DRB1 alleles and the fewest for HLA-C alleles. Because HLA typing was missing for some donors at each locus, association tests included only the typed subset. The authors suggested that the approach could potentially be extended to other disease states and immunological phenotypes. A later analysis found that HLA-associated TCR beta chains were more clonally expanded and had lower generation probabilities than equally common non-associated chains. In an earlier analysis of approximately 590 of the donors, most TCR beta V segments were observed in productive rearrangements about 87% or about 30% of the time, broadly matching IMGT annotations. In vitro tests confirmed that three of the cytomegalovirus-associated TCR beta chains recognize cytomegalovirus antigens. A further reported finding was that TCR beta sequences accurately predicted the HLA-A and HLA-B alleles for most subjects in the first cohort. Sequencing depth was assumed to be roughly uniform across donors in the presence/absence analyses, though that assumption may not hold. Compared with the 666-donor mean, donors in an Asian-associated ancestry cluster had fewer N-insertions in productive TCRs, according to a later genetic analysis. This cohort had only TCR beta chains sequenced, and the lack of alpha or paired-chain data limited which features could be detected. A later analysis reported that several top co-occurrence clusters appeared linked to parvovirus B19, influenza, CMV and Epstein-Barr virus. Some IMGT-functional V segments, including TRBV6-2 and TRBV6-3, could not be told apart with the 87-base-pair reads, so those segments were excluded. A cluster of highly shared sequence variants was judged likely to represent a technical artifact of the sequencing pipeline. In the study, approximately 150 TCR beta chains were listed as associated with cytomegalovirus. Cytomegalovirus status was reported to be diagnosed by the classifier with high specificity and sensitivity in both the original and validation cohorts. Because counts were too low, about 15 rarely observed V segments, including chromosome 9 orphons, were left out of the earlier analysis of some 600 of the donors. According to a later analysis, most CMV-associated TCR beta chains appeared to be HLA-restricted, and the HLA associations seemed to be driven largely by CMV exposure. In a later genetic analysis, a missense DCLRE1C variant was associated with V-gene and J-gene trimming of TCR beta chains, and the association was replicated in an independent cohort. A later analysis associated about 17,000 TCR beta sequences with specific HLA alleles at a false discovery rate of 0.05. Immune exposure information for the cohort was limited to CMV serostatus. Across donors, most TCR sequences were observed very rarely, whereas some public TCRs were present in many individuals.

Library preparation was by the immunoSEQ multiplex PCR assay. The multiplex PCR relied on a mix of 60 forward primers for TCR Vbeta segments and 13 reverse primers for TCR Jbeta segments. The CDR3 region of rearranged TCR beta genes was amplified from genomic DNA by a multiplex PCR assay. On the Illumina HiSeq System, the amplified TCR beta libraries were sequenced as 87-base-pair reads. The published analysis was carried out like this. Across the 670 or so repertoires, a later analysis counted 80 million or so unique TCR beta chains, 9 million to 14 million of which were shared by at least two donors. Raw reads were error-corrected and collapsed into unique sequences by a nearest-neighbor algorithm in which closely related sequences were merged to remove PCR and sequencing errors. CDR3 sequences were aligned to IMGT reference sequences to assign V, D and J gene segments. For a sequence to be retained, a match of at least six nucleotides was required to both a V gene segment and a J gene segment. Rearrangements were classified as productive when the CDR3 lacked stop codons and remained in frame with V and J, and all other rearrangements were classified as non-productive. Following IMGT convention, CDR3 was defined as the stretch from the second conserved V-encoded cysteine to the conserved J-encoded phenylalanine. The earlier analysis of approximately 590 of the donors excluded any sequence lacking an unambiguous match to a single V gene segment. In an earlier analysis of 587 of the donors, V segments were called functional above 56.7% productive rearrangements and were called segregating when the between-donor standard deviation exceeded 5%. To diagnose cytomegalovirus status from the catalog of TCR beta chain sequences, a statistical classification framework was built. In a later analysis, V and J genes were assigned by comparing TCR nucleotide sequences against IMGT/GENE-DB human TR gene sequences. A later analysis assigned CDR3 sequences and most-parsimonious VDJ recombination scenarios with the TCRdist pipeline. In a later analysis, each TCR beta chain was defined by its CDR3 amino acid sequence together with its V-gene family, and reads without a unique V-gene family were excluded. To address suspected cross-contamination and a sequencing artifact, a later analysis removed 450 to 700 highly shared, low-generation-probability nucleotide sequences. In a later analysis, a clonal expansion index was calculated for each public chain from normalized within-repertoire ranks of inferred template counts. Generation probabilities in a later analysis came from a VDJ recombination model fitted to out-of-frame rearrangements, and those results were checked against IGoR. In a later analysis, hypergeometric tests were used to score TCR-TCR, TCR-HLA and TCR-CMV co-occurrence, with a repertoire-size bias correction applied to TCR pairs. To estimate false discovery rates, a later analysis permuted the HLA or CMV assignments 20 times. In a later analysis, co-occurring TCRs were grouped using DBSCAN, with TCRdist sequence similarity added in when clustering inside HLA-allele-positive subsets. For co-occurrence clustering, repertoires with fewer than 30,000 or more than 120,000 public chains were excluded, along with four or five repertoires with anomalous nucleotide sharing. Drawn from immuneACCESS, this table holds only the in-frame rearrangements with V and J called that TCRdb kept. Clones are partly lost; checked studies trace under half to an unresolved V gene and leave the rest unexplained. V, J and clone size reflect that table, while D and trimming were determined from the DNA. The sample records around 90,000 clones, about two thirds of which are singletons. About 22% of the sample is taken by the ten largest.

The V and J genes are TRBV13 and TRBJ2-7; a confident D gene designation cannot be given. The sample was PBMCs. The TCR was taken from a woman aged 45 to 65 in good health and CMV-seropositive. The nucleotide sequence reads as follows: TGTGCCAGCAGCCGAGAGTCCTACGAGCAGTACTTC. Translation gives CASSRESYEQYF.